The 30 T cell receptor beta chains given below trace back to one sample, sequenced in a study of T cells in Graves' hyperthyroidism and ophthalmopathy. Amplification of TCR beta CDR3 regions used RNA as the template. HTBI primers were the set used in a first-round RT-PCR of the TCR CDR3. TCRdb itself ran the multiplex PCR reads through MiXCR, one entry per CDR3 protein. This sample carries some 600,000 distinct CDR3 sequences, approximately 13% of them seen once, and the ten largest clones take around 5.4%. The material sequenced was blood. Receptors originate from a woman in her 30s with Graves' hyperthyroidism that later progressed to Graves' ophthalmopathy.

This clonotype was detected many times. The chain joins TRBV6-1 to TRBJ2-5; possibly TRBD2 for D (5 bases). Looked up from germline, CDR1 is MNHNS and CDR2 is SASEGT. The CDR3 has 14 residues. V lost 4 bases and J 1 base, leaving 10 bases between the germline ends. Written as DNA, the CDR3 is TGTGCCAGCAGTGTAACTAGTCTCCAAGAGACCCAGTACTTC. It is translated as CASSVTSLQETQYF.

This clonotype occurred many times. The CDR3 DNA reads TGTGCCAGCAGTCACGGGACTAGCGGCTACTCCTACAATGAGCAGTTCTTC. Translated: CASSHGTSGYSYNEQFF. The chain recombines TRBV27 with TRBJ2-1; 11 nucleotides agree with TRBD2. CDR3 size: 17 residues. J lost 0 bases, V lost 5 bases, and 6 bases had no gene match. Germline V gene data show CDR1 as MNHEY and CDR2 as SMNVEV (reference sequence).

As concerns this clonotype: A much larger clone sits a single nucleotide away, making a read error possible. The chain carries TRBV6-1 and TRBJ1-5; D remains ambiguous. CDR3 length equals 16 residues. The V gene's germline CDR1 is MNHNS and CDR2 SASEGT. CDR3: CSSSELRAYSNQPQHF. The CDR3 DNA follows: TGTTCCAGCAGTGAATTGAGGGCTTATAGCAATCAGCCCCAGCATTTT.

V and J are TRBV20-1 and TRBJ1-4; a weak D match, TRBD1 (5 bases). The V gene's germline CDR1 is DFQATT and CDR2 SNEGSKA (reference sequence). The length of the CDR3 is 13 residues. Trimming removed 3 bases at V and 6 bases at J, with 11 bases between. CDR3 protein: CSARGPTDEKLFF. The CDR3, as DNA: TGCAGTGCTAGGGGACCCACTGATGAAAAACTGTTTTTT.

The gene calls are TRBV20-1 and TRBJ1-1, with 8 bases aligning to TRBD1. The J segment lost 1 base and the V segment lost 5 bases, leaving 6 bases of the junction unmatched. The CDR3 covers 14 residues. Germline V gene lookup returns CDR1 DFQATT and CDR2 SNEGSKA (reference sequence). CDR3 in DNA: TGCAGTGCTCGGCCGGGACAGGCGAACACTGAAGCTTTCTTT. It encodes CSARPGQANTEAFF.

This clonotype was seen at least ten times. The rearrangement links TRBV11-1 to TRBJ2-7; TRBD1 agrees at 8 bases. V gave up 6 bases and J gave up 5 bases; unmatched junction bases: 9. Germline assignment: CDR1 SGHAT and CDR2 FQDESV (reference sequence). This CDR3 region has 14 residues. DNA for the CDR3: TGTGCCAGCAGTAAGAGAGACAGGGGCAACGAGCAGTACTTC. It yields the protein CASSKRDRGNEQYF. The variable domain in full, completed from reference TRBV11-1 and TRBJ2-7, reads EAEVAQSPRYKITEKSQAVAFWCDPISGHATLYWYRQILGQGPELLVQFQDESVVDDSQLPKDRFSAERLKGVDSTLKIQPAELGDSAMYLCASSKRDRGNEQYFGPGTRLTVT.

There are many counts of this clonotype. The rearrangement links TRBV29-1 to TRBJ1-1; D is uncertain. Between the trimmed V and J ends, which lost 7 bases and 1 base, there was a span of 13 bases. Germline V gene data show CDR1 as SQVTM and CDR2 as ANQGSEA. The CDR3 spans 13 residues. The DNA for the CDR3 is TGCAGCGCCCGAAATATAGCGAACACTGAAGCTTTCTTT. Its translation is CSARNIANTEAFF.

This clonotype was observed many times. The chain has TRBV20-1 and TRBJ1-5, with D unclear. The germline V and J ends were trimmed by 3 bases and 6 bases, with 0 bases remaining between them. The CDR3 is 9 residues long. The germline CDR1 and CDR2 sequences are DFQATT and SNEGSKA (reference sequence). The CDR3 nucleotides read TGCAGTGCTAGTCAGCCCCAGCATTTT. Its protein is CSASQPQHF.

The gene calls are TRBV19 and TRBJ1-5; tentative D call: TRBD1 (5 bases). Trimming left V 5 bases short and J 0 bases short, with 14 bases between. From germline, CDR1 is LNHDA and CDR2 SQIVND (reference sequence). The CDR3 has 16 amino acids. CDR3 sequence (DNA): TGTGCCAGTAGTCCTGGGACTTACCTTAGCAATCAGCCCCAGCATTTT. Translation: CASSPGTYLSNQPQHF.

The sample holds many counts of this clonotype. Mismatch with germline at one junction end may stem from a read error. The chain employs TRBV5-1 and TRBJ2-3; D is perhaps TRBD1 or TRBD2 (5 bases each). The CDR3 length is 15 residues. Germline CDR1 SGHRS, CDR2 YFSETQ. The CDR3: CASSLFGGSTDTQYF. CDR3 coding DNA: TGTGCCAGCAGCTTGTTTGGGGGAAGCACAGATACGCAGTATTTT.

This clonotype was seen ten or more times. The chain combines TRBV20-1 with TRBJ2-1; 13 bases line up with TRBD2. The V segment lost 3 bases and the J segment 6 bases; nucleotides outside the gene matches: 2. Germline assignment: CDR1 DFQATT and CDR2 SNEGSKA (reference sequence). The CDR3 extends over 14 amino acids. CDR3 nucleotide sequence: TGCAGTGCTAGGGGGACTAGCGGGATCAATGAGCAGTTCTTC. This gives the protein CSARGTSGINEQFF.

The J gene is TRBJ1-2, the V gene TRBV7-9; D perhaps matches TRBD1 (5 bases). Trimming pared 4 bases from V and 3 bases from J, leaving 15 bases between. CDR3 length: 15 amino acids. The germline CDR1 and CDR2 sequences are SEHNR and FQNEAQ (reference sequence). CDR3 bases: TGTGCCAGCAGCTCGCCTCTTAGGGGCGACTATGGCTACACCTTC. Residues: CASSSPLRGDYGYTF.

This clonotype was observed at least ten times. The chain couples TRBV20-1 to TRBJ2-2, with TRBD2 as a possible D gene (6 bases). There are 16 residues in the CDR3. CDR1 and CDR2 from the germline V gene are DFQATT and SNEGSKA (reference sequence). Trimming removed 0 bases from V and 3 bases from J, with 14 bases in between. The CDR3 DNA follows: TGCAGTGCTAGAGATTTACGGGGGTGGGACACCGGGGAGCTGTTTTTT. Protein sequence: CSARDLRGWDTGELFF.

This clonotype has ten or more counts. The chain joins TRBV7-9 to TRBJ2-2; TRBD2 matches 11 bases. This CDR3 contains 15 residues. Germline loops: CDR1 SEHNR, CDR2 FQNEAQ (reference sequence). The junction had 1 base not matched to a gene; V was cut back by 1 base and J by 6 bases. This CDR3 reads CASSLELAGAGELFF. The CDR3 bases are TGTGCCAGCAGCTTAGAACTAGCGGGAGCCGGGGAGCTGTTTTTT. The full variable domain, in which reference TRBV7-9 and TRBJ2-2 provide the parts outside the CDR3, is DTGVSQNPRHKITKRGQNVTFRCDPISEHNRLYWYRQTLGQGPEFLTYFQNEAQLEKSRLLSDRFSAERPKGSFSTLEIQRTEQGDSAMYLCASSLELAGAGELFFGEGSRLTVL.

In this sample, this clonotype turned up many times. The chain has TRBV29-1 and TRBJ1-2; D is possibly TRBD1 (6 bases). The CDR3 is 14 residues long. Trimming removed 8 bases from V and 7 bases from J, with 23 bases in between. Germline CDR1 reads SQVTM; CDR2 reads ANQGSEA. The CDR3: CSTGVLGGGGGYTF. The CDR3 DNA follows: TGCAGCACCGGGGTGTTAGGGGGAGGAGGTGGCTACACCTTC.

Many counts were recorded for this clonotype. The chain joins TRBV5-6 to TRBJ2-3; the match to TRBD2 covers 7 bases. Germline trimming cut 5 bases from V and 5 bases from J; bases unmatched to any gene: 8. The CDR3 is 14 amino acids. Germline CDR1 reads SGHDT; CDR2 reads YYEEEE. CDR3 in amino acids: CASSLSGKVDTQYF. The CDR3 region has the DNA TGTGCCAGCAGTCTCAGCGGGAAGGTAGATACGCAGTATTTT.

A note on this clonotype: Possible read error: a much larger clone is one base away. This chain connects TRBV30 to TRBJ1-2; possibly TRBD1 for D (5 bases). Germline CDR1 is GTSNPN and CDR2 is SVGIG (reference sequence). V was shortened by 0 bases and J by 7 bases, with 12 bases between the two germline ends. The CDR3 runs 13 residues. The CDR3 DNA is TGTGCCTGGAGTGTACCAGGGAGGTTTGGCTACACCTTC. Its protein is CAWSVPGRFGYTF.

In this sample, this clonotype turned up many times. The chain carries TRBV7-8 and TRBJ1-4; D is unclear. The germline V gene encodes CDR1 SGHVS and CDR2 FQNEAQ. CDR3 length: 14 amino acids. Trimming cost V 5 bases and J 7 bases, with 14 bases left between them. CDR3 nucleotides: TGTGCCAGCAGCCCCACCACAGAGGGTGAAAAACTGTTTTTT. Translating gives CASSPTTEGEKLFF.

CDR3 nucleotides: TGCGCCAGCAGTGAGTCCCTAGCGGGAGTGTACGAGCAGTACTTC. This translates into CASSESLAGVYEQYF. This sequence joins TRBV10-1 and TRBJ2-7, with 10 bases fitting TRBD2. V lost 0 bases and J lost 4; bases outside the gene matches: 3. CDR3 length equals 15 residues. From germline, CDR1 is WNHNN and CDR2 SYGVQD (reference sequence).

This clonotype was detected ten times or more. The rearrangement uses TRBV7-9 and TRBJ2-7; 7 bases agree with TRBD1. Germline V lookup: CDR1 SEHNR, CDR2 FQNEAQ (reference sequence). This CDR3 spans 13 amino acids. V lost 8 bases and J lost 2; bases outside the gene matches: 6. The CDR3 reads CASGRDSPYEQYF. CDR3 DNA sequence: TGTGCCAGCGGCCGGGACAGTCCCTACGAGCAGTACTTC.

Ten or more counts support this clonotype. The V call is TRBV11-2, the J call TRBJ2-5, with D unresolved. This CDR3 is 15 amino acids long. Germline CDR1 is SGHAT and CDR2 is FQNNGV. Trimming shortened V by 1 base and J by 5 bases, and 14 bases separated the two germline ends. The CDR3 loop is CASSLAVGSTETQYF. CDR3 DNA sequence: TGTGCCAGCAGCTTAGCGGTCGGAAGTACGGAGACCCAGTACTTC.

At least ten counts were recorded for this clonotype. The CDR3 loop is CASRTGPGEKLFF. The CDR3 coding sequence is TGTGCCAGCAGGACAGGGCCCGGGGAAAAACTGTTTTTT. This chain joins TRBV2 and TRBJ1-4; the match to TRBD1 covers 7 bases. This CDR3 comprises 13 residues. Germline-derived CDR1 and CDR2 are SNHLY and FYNNEI. J was trimmed by 8 bases and V by 6 bases; bases with no gene match: 6.

This chain links TRBV28 with TRBJ2-7; D is uncertain. This CDR3 region has 14 residues. V lost 3 bases, J lost 3 bases, and 12 bases lay in between. The germline V gene has CDR1 MDHEN and CDR2 SYDVKM. CDR3 sequence (DNA): TGTGCCAGCAGTTTGGTATCGGTAGACTACGAGCAGTACTTC. Translation: CASSLVSVDYEQYF.

This clonotype was observed at least ten times. The chain combines TRBV7-9 with TRBJ2-1; D possibly corresponds to TRBD2 (6 bases). The V end lost 1 base, the J end lost 10 bases, and 20 bases lay between the germline ends. The CDR3 covers 16 residues. Germline V gene lookup returns CDR1 SEHNR and CDR2 FQNEAQ (reference sequence). As DNA, the CDR3 is TGTGCCAGCAGCTTAGTACCGCGGGACCCGGTTGGGGAGCAGTTCTTC. The encoded protein is CASSLVPRDPVGEQFF. Together with reference TRBV7-9 and TRBJ2-1, the CDR3 gives the full variable domain: DTGVSQNPRHKITKRGQNVTFRCDPISEHNRLYWYRQTLGQGPEFLTYFQNEAQLEKSRLLSDRFSAERPKGSFSTLEIQRTEQGDSAMYLCASSLVPRDPVGEQFFGPGTRLTVL.

Many counts were recorded for this clonotype. The chain has TRBV3-1 and TRBJ1-4, with D unresolved. The V and J ends lost 1 base and 6 bases respectively, with 18 bases between them. Germline V gene lookup returns CDR1 LGHDT and CDR2 YNNKEL (reference sequence). There are 17 residues in the CDR3. CDR3 sequence reads: CASSQVYGGRRDEKLFF. Here the CDR3 DNA reads TGTGCCAGCAGCCAAGTATATGGAGGGCGTCGGGATGAAAAACTGTTTTTT.

The DNA of the CDR3 is TGTGCCTGGAGAGTTGGACCAAACACAGATACGCAGTATTTT. Amino acids: CAWRVGPNTDTQYF. The chain combines TRBV30 with TRBJ2-3; D call uncertain. The V gene lost 3 bases and the J gene lost 2 bases, with 12 bases spanning the gap. Germline-derived CDR1 and CDR2 are GTSNPN and SVGIG (reference sequence). The CDR3 length is 14 residues.

This clonotype was observed at least ten times. Germline and junction disagree at one end, which may indicate a read error. The rearrangement uses TRBV19 and TRBJ1-5; TRBD1 aligns across 9 bases. This CDR3 comprises 17 residues. From germline, CDR1 is LNHDA and CDR2 SQIVND (reference sequence). CDR3 in amino acids: CASSRRTGDGSHQPQQF. The CDR3 DNA sequence: TGTGCCAGTAGTAGAAGGACAGGGGACGGATCTCATCAGCCCCAGCAATTT.

This clonotype was picked up a small number of times. The chain uses TRBV3-1 and TRBJ2-7; the match to TRBD2 covers 12 bases. Germline V gene data show CDR1 as LGHDT and CDR2 as YNNKEL (reference sequence). The J segment lost 1 base and the V segment lost 4 bases, leaving 11 bases of the junction unmatched. The CDR3 is 18 residues long. The CDR3 nucleotides read TGTGCCAGCAGCCCCGGGACTAGCGGGTCTCTTTTTTCCTACGAGCAGTACTTC. Encoded protein: CASSPGTSGSLFSYEQYF.

At least ten counts were recorded for this clonotype. The V gene is TRBV19, the J gene TRBJ2-1; the match to TRBD2 covers 10 bases. This CDR3 region has 16 residues. The V gene's germline CDR1 is LNHDA and CDR2 SQIVND (reference sequence). Trimming cost V 5 bases and J 3 bases; bases outside gene matches: 7. The CDR3 sequence: CASSVGTSVGYNEQFF. The CDR3 bases are TGTGCCAGTAGTGTCGGGACTAGCGTTGGCTACAATGAGCAGTTCTTC.

This clonotype was detected many times. The chain is built from TRBV24-1 and TRBJ1-4; D remains ambiguous. The ends were cut back, 5 bases at V and 8 bases at J, with 8 bases in the middle. Germline V gene sequence: CDR1 KGHDR, CDR2 SFDVKD. The CDR3 length is 12 residues. The CDR3 loop is CATSGSEEKLFF. DNA for the CDR3: TGTGCCACCAGTGGGTCGGAGGAAAAACTGTTTTTT.